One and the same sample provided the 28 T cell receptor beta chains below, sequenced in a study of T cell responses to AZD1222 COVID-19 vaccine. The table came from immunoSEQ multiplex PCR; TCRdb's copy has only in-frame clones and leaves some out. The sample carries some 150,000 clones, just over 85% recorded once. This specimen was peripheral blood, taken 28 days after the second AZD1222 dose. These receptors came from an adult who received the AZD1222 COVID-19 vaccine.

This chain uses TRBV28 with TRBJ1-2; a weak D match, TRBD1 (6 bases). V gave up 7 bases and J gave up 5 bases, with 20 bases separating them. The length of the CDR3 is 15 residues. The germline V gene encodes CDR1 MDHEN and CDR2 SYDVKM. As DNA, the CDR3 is TGTGCCAGCATCCTTACACAACAGGGACCTTATGGCTACACCTTC. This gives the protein CASILTQQGPYGYTF.

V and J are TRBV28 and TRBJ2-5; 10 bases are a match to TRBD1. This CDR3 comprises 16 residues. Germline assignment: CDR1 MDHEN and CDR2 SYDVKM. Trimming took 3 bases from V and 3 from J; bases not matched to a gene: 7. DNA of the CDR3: TGTGCCAGCAGTTTGTTCACGGGACAGGGGAAAGAGACCCAGTACTTC. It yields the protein CASSLFTGQGKETQYF.

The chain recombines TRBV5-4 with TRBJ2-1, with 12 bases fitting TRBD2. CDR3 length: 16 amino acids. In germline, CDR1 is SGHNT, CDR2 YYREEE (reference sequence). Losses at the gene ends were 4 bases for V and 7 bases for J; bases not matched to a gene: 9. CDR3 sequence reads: CASSQPLAGGANEQFF. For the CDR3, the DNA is TGTGCCAGCAGCCAACCACTAGCGGGAGGAGCAAATGAGCAGTTCTTC.

The CDR3 nucleotides are TGTGCCAGCAGCTTACCCCGGGACTCTCGGCATGAGCAGTTCTTC. Translating gives CASSLPRDSRHEQFF. The chain combines TRBV7-8 with TRBJ2-1; TRBD2 might be the D (6 bases). V dropped 2 bases and J dropped 8 bases, with 16 bases sitting between them. This CDR3 has 15 amino acids. CDR1 and CDR2 (germline): SGHVS, FQNEAQ.

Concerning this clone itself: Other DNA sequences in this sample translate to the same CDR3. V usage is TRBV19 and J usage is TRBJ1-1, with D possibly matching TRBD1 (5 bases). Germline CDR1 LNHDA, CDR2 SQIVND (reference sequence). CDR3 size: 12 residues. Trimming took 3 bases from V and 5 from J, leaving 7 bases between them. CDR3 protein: CASSIRGTEAFF. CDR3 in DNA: TGTGCCAGTAGTATTAGGGGTACTGAAGCTTTCTTT. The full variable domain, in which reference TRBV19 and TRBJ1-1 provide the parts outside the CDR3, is DGGITQSPKYLFRKEGQNVTLSCEQNLNHDAMYWYRQDPGQGLRLIYYSQIVNDFQKGDIAEGYSVSREKKESFPLTVTSAQKNPTAFYLCASSIRGTEAFFGQGTRLTVV.

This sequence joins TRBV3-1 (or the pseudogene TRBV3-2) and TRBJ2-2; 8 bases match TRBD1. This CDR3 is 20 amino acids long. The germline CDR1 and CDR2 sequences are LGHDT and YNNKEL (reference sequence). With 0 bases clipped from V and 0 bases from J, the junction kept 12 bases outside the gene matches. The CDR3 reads CASSQDLPGGPRANTGELFF. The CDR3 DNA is TGTGCCAGCAGCCAAGACTTGCCAGGGGGCCCCCGCGCGAACACCGGGGAGCTGTTTTTT.

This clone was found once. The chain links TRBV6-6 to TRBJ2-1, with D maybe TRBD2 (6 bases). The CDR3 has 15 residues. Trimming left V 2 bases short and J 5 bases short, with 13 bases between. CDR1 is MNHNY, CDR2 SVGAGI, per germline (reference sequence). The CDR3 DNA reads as TGTGCCAGCAGTTACATAACGGGAGCCAACAATGAGCAGTTCTTC. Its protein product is CASSYITGANNEQFF.

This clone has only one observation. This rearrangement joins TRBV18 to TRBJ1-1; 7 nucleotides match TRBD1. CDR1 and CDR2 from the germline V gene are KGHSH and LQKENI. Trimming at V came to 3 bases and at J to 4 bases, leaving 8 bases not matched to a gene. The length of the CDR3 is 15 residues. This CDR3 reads CASSPRGREGTEAFF. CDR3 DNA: TGTGCCAGCTCACCGAGGGGGCGCGAAGGCACTGAAGCTTTCTTT.

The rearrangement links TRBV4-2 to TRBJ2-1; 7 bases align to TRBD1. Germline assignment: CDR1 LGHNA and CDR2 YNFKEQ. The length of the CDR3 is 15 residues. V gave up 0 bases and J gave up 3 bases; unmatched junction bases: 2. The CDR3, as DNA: TGTGCCAGCAGCCAAGAAGCAGGGGGCTACAATGAGCAGTTCTTC. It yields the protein CASSQEAGGYNEQFF.

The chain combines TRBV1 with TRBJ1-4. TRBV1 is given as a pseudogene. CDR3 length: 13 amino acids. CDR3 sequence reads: CTSTEGDNEKLFF. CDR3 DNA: TGCACCAGCACGGAAGGAGATAATGAAAAACTGTTTTTT.

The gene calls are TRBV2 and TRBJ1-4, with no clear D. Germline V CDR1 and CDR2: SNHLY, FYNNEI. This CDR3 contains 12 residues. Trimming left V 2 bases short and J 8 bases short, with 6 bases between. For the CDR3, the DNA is TGTGCCAGCAGTGAACTCGGAGAAAAACTGTTTTTT. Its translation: CASSELGEKLFF.

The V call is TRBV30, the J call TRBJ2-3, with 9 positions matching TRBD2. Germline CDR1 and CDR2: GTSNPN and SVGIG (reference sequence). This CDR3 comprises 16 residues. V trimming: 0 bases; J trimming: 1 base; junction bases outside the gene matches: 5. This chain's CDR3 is CAWSVWLAGRTDTQYF. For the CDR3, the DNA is TGTGCCTGGAGTGTATGGCTAGCGGGGCGCACAGATACGCAGTATTTT.

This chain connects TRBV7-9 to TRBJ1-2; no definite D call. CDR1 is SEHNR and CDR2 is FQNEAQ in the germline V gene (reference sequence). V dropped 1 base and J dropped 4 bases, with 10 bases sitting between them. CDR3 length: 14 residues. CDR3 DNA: TGTGCCAGCAGCTTAGGTGGGAGAGGCTATGGCTACACCTTC. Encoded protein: CASSLGGRGYGYTF.

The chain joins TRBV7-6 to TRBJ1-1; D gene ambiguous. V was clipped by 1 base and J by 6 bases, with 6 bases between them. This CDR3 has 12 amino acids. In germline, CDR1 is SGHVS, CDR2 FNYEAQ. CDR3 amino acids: CASSLGGPEAFF. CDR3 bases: TGTGCCAGCAGCTTAGGGGGTCCTGAAGCTTTCTTT. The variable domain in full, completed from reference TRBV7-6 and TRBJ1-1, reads GAGVSQSPRYKVTKRGQDVALRCDPISGHVSLYWYRQALGQGPEFLTYFNYEAQQDKSGLPNDRFSAERPEGSISTLTIQRTEQRDSAMYRCASSLGGPEAFFGQGTRLTVV.

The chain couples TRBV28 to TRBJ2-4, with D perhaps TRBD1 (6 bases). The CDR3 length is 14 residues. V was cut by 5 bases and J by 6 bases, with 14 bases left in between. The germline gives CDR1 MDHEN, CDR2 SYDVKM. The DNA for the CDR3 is TGTGCCAGCAGTATTGGGGGCTTCCCAAACATTCAGTACTTC. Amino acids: CASSIGGFPNIQYF.

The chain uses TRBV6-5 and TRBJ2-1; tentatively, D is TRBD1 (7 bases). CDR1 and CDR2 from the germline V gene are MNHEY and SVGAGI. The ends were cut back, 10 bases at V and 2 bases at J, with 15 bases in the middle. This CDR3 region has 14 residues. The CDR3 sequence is CATGGRGAYNEQFF. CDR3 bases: TGTGCCACAGGGGGGCGTGGCGCCTACAATGAGCAGTTCTTC.

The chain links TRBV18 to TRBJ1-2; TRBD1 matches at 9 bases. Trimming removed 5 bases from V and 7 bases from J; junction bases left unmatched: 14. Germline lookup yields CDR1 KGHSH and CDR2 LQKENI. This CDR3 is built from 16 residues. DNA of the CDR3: TGTGCCAGCTCAGTTACACAGGGGGCGCAGGTCGGTGGCTACACCTTC. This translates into CASSVTQGAQVGGYTF.

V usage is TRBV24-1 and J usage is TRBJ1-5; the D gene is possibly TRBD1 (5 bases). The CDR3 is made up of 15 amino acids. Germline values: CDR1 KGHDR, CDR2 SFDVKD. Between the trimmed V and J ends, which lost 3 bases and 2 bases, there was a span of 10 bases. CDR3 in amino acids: CATSDEGLGNQPQHF. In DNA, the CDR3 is TGTGCCACCAGTGATGAGGGACTGGGCAATCAGCCCCAGCATTTT.

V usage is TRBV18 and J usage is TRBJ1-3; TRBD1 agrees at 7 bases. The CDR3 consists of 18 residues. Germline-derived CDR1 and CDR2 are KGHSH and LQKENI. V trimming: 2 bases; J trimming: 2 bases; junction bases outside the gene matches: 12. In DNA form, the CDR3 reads TGTGCCAGCTCACCAGCATTAGACAGGGCAAGACCTGGAAACACCATATATTTT. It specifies CASSPALDRARPGNTIYF.

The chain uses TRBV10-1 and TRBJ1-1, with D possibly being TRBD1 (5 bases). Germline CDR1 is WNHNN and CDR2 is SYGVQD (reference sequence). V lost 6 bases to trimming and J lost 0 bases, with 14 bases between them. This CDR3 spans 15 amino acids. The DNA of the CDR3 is TGCGCCAGCAGCCACTTCGACAGTTTGAACACTGAAGCTTTCTTT. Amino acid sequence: CASSHFDSLNTEAFF.

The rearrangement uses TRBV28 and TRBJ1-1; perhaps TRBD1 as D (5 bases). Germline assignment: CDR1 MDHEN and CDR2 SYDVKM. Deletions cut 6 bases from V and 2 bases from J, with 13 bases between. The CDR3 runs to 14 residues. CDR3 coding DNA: TGTGCCAGCAGCAGGGTCCCCCCCAACACTGAAGCTTTCTTT. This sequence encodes CASSRVPPNTEAFF.

The CDR3 nucleotides are TGCGCCAGCAGTGGACTGGCGCAGTTCTTC. Amino acids: CASSGLAQFF. The V call is TRBV10-2, the J call TRBJ2-1; D ambiguous. Germline values: CDR1 WSHSY, CDR2 SAAADI. V lost 4 bases and J lost 12, with 7 bases in between. The CDR3 sequence is 10 residues long.

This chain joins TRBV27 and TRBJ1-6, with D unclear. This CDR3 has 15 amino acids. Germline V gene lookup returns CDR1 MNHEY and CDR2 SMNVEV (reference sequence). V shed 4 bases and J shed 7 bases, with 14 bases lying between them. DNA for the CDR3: TGTGCCAGCAGTTCCCTCGGGGAGGAAAATTCACCCCTCCACTTT. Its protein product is CASSSLGEENSPLHF.

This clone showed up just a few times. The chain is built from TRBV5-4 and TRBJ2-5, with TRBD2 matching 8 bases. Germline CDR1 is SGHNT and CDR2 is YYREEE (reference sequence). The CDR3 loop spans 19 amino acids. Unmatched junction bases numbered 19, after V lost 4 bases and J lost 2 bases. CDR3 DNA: TGTGCCAGCAGCCCAACTAGCGGAGTTACCGAGTTGTATCAAGAGACCCAGTACTTC. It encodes CASSPTSGVTELYQETQYF.

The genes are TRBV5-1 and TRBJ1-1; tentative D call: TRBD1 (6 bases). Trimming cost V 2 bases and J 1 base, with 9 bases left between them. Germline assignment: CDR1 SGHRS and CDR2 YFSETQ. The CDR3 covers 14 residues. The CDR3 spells CASSLQGGNTEAFF. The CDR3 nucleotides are TGCGCCAGCAGCTTACAGGGAGGGAACACTGAAGCTTTCTTT.

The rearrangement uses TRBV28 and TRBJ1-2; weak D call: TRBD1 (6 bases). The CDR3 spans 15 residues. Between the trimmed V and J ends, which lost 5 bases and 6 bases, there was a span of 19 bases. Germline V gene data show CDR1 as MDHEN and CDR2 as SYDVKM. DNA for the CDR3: TGTGCCAGCAGTCACCAGACAGAGGGGGTCAATGGCTACACCTTC. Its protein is CASSHQTEGVNGYTF.

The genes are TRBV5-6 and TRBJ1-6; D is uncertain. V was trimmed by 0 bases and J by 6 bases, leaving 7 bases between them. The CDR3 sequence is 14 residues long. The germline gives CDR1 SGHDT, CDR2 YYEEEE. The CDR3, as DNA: TGTGCCAGCAGCTTGGGGCGGGTTAATTCACCCCTCCACTTT. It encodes CASSLGRVNSPLHF.

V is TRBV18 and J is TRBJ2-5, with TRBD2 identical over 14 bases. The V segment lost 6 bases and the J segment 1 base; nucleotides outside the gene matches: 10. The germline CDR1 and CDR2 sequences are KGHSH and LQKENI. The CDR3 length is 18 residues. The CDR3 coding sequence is TGTGCCAGCTCTCCAAACCTTGGACTAGCGGGGGGCCAAGAGACCCAGTACTTC. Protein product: CASSPNLGLAGGQETQYF.